The 15 T cell receptor beta chains listed next were all sequenced from one sample in a study of blood T cell repertoires in COVID-19 (dated by TCRdb to the early 2020s). Library method: the immunoSEQ multiplex PCR assay. As stored in TCRdb, this immuneACCESS dataset retains in-frame rearrangements with V and J assigned. A fraction of the clones does not appear; measured against another copy, unresolved V genes explain less than half of the discrepancy, and the remainder lacks a known reason. Present in this sample are some 250,000 clones, more than 70% of which were seen just once. 4.5% to 7% of the sample is in the top ten clones. The specimen was peripheral blood. These receptor sequences come from a man older than 75 with acute or convalescent COVID-19.

The J gene is TRBJ2-1, the V gene TRBV6-1; 15 bases are shared with TRBD2. Germline CDR1 is MNHNS and CDR2 is SASEGT. The CDR3 is 16 residues long. With 4 bases clipped from V and 6 bases from J, the junction kept 4 bases outside the gene matches. As DNA, the CDR3 is TGTGCCAGCAGTGGAGGGACTAGCGGGAGGTTCAATGAGCAGTTCTTC. As protein: CASSGGTSGRFNEQFF.

This chain uses TRBV9 with TRBJ2-7; perhaps TRBD1 as D (6 bases). Germline V gene sequence: CDR1 SGDLS, CDR2 YYNGEE. This CDR3 contains 15 residues. V lost 2 bases to trimming and J lost 0 bases, with 12 bases between them. The CDR3 loop reads CASSVGQGPSYEQYF. The CDR3 bases are TGTGCCAGCAGCGTGGGGCAGGGGCCCTCCTACGAGCAGTACTTC.

This clone turned up a few times. This chain joins TRBV3-1 (or the pseudogene TRBV3-2) and TRBJ1-3; D remains ambiguous. The V gene lost 1 base and the J gene lost 4 bases, with 8 bases spanning the gap. The V gene's germline CDR1 is LGHDT and CDR2 YNNKEL (reference sequence). CDR3 length equals 14 residues. The CDR3 bases are TGTGCCAGCAGCCAAGGCGGCACCGGAAACACCATATATTTT. This codes for CASSQGGTGNTIYF.

This clone was seen only a few times. This rearrangement joins TRBV10-1 to TRBJ2-1, with TRBD2 identical over 8 bases. Looked up from germline, CDR1 is WNHNN and CDR2 is SYGVQD (reference sequence). The CDR3 has 17 amino acids. V dropped 6 bases and J dropped 6; count of bases not matched to a gene: 16. For the CDR3, the DNA is TGCGCCAGCAGGCGTAGAGCGGGAGAGGAAAAATGCAATGAGCAGTTCTTC. Its protein product is CASRRRAGEEKCNEQFF.

The CDR3 loop reads CASSGGTAYGYTF. The CDR3 DNA reads TGTGCCAGCAGCGGTGGGACAGCCTATGGCTACACCTTC. This sequence joins TRBV9 and TRBJ1-2; TRBD1 agrees at 7 bases. CDR1 and CDR2 from the germline V gene are SGDLS and YYNGEE. The CDR3 extends over 13 amino acids. J was trimmed by 4 bases and V by 3 bases; bases with no gene match: 3.

This clone was counted a single time. The chain uses TRBV28 and TRBJ1-3; the D gene is possibly TRBD1 (6 bases). Per the germline V gene, CDR1 is MDHEN and CDR2 is SYDVKM. The length of the CDR3 is 15 residues. Trimming stripped 5 bases from V and 2 bases from J, with 13 bases between. In nucleotides, the CDR3 is TGTGCCAGCAGTATTCCCCGGACAGCTGGAAACACCATATATTTT. This sequence encodes CASSIPRTAGNTIYF.

The chain recombines TRBV29-1 with TRBJ2-7, with 7 bases lining up with TRBD1. CDR1 SQVTM and CDR2 ANQGSEA come from the germline V gene. The CDR3 sequence is 14 residues long. V gave up 7 bases and J gave up 6 bases; unmatched junction bases: 15. In DNA form, the CDR3 reads TGCAGCGCCAAAGGGGGACAGCAGGTAGGCGAGCAGTACTTC. Residues: CSAKGGQQVGEQYF.

The V and J genes are TRBV19 and TRBJ1-1, with D possibly TRBD1 on 6 matching bases. V lost 3 bases, J lost 4 bases, and 15 bases lay in between. The CDR3 has 15 residues. CDR1 is LNHDA and CDR2 is SQIVND in the germline V gene (reference sequence). The CDR3 DNA sequence: TGTGCCAGTAGTATCTTCACAGGGACCCCCACTGAAGCTTTCTTT. Translating gives CASSIFTGTPTEAFF.

The chain employs TRBV14 and TRBJ2-7; 11 nucleotides match TRBD1. The ends lost 3 bases at V and 3 bases at J; junction bases unmatched: 1. Germline V gene data show CDR1 as SGHDN and CDR2 as FVKESK. The CDR3 runs to 14 residues. CDR3 amino acids: CASSQGTGGYEQYF. The CDR3 DNA reads as TGTGCCAGCAGCCAGGGGACAGGGGGCTACGAGCAGTACTTC.

This clone was observed once. The chain recombines TRBV21-1 with TRBJ1-2; the table's TRBD1 call for D was not verified on the DNA. TRBV21-1 is given as a pseudogene. The length of the CDR3 is 15 residues. In DNA, the CDR3 is TGTGCCAGCAGCAAAGCTCCCCTTAGGGGTAAAGGCTACACCTTC. This codes for CASSKAPLRGKGYTF.

The CDR3 region is CSASKTGSSTDTQYF. The CDR3 DNA sequence: TGCAGTGCTAGTAAGACAGGTTCTAGCACAGATACGCAGTATTTT. This chain joins TRBV20-1 and TRBJ2-3; a weak D match, TRBD1 (6 bases). In germline, CDR1 is DFQATT, CDR2 SNEGSKA (reference sequence). The CDR3 has 15 amino acids. V was shortened by 3 bases and J by 0 bases, with 13 bases between the two germline ends.

The gene calls are TRBV18 and TRBJ1-1, with 7 positions matching TRBD1. V shed 0 bases and J 5 bases; nucleotides not matched to a gene: 3. The CDR3 is 14 amino acids. The germline CDR1 and CDR2 sequences are KGHSH and LQKENI. The CDR3 DNA sequence: TGTGCCAGCTCACCACCAGGGGGCCTAACTGAAGCTTTCTTT. This encodes CASSPPGGLTEAFF.

The chain employs TRBV10-3 and TRBJ2-2; 12 nucleotides align to TRBD2. Germline CDR1 ENHRY, CDR2 SYGVKD. The junction had 16 bases not matched to a gene; V was cut back by 8 bases and J by 6 bases. CDR3 length: 18 amino acids. In DNA form, the CDR3 reads TGTGCCATCGGGCCCCTGCGGCTAGCGGGAGGGCCGTCCGGGGAGCTGTTTTTT. Its translation: CAIGPLRLAGGPSGELFF.

J is TRBJ1-4 and V is TRBV28, with 10 bases lining up with TRBD1. The CDR3 covers 16 residues. V was pared by 5 bases and J by 5 bases, with 8 bases of the junction left unmatched. Germline assignment: CDR1 MDHEN and CDR2 SYDVKM. CDR3 residues: CASSPDRGLGNEKLFF. Here the CDR3 DNA reads TGTGCCAGCAGTCCAGACAGGGGGCTGGGGAATGAAAAACTGTTTTTT. The whole variable domain, remainder taken from reference TRBV28 and TRBJ1-4, is DVKVTQSSRYLVKRTGEKVFLECVQDMDHENMFWYRQDPGLGLRLIYFSYDVKMKEKGDIPEGYSVSREKKERFSLILESASTNQTSMYLCASSPDRGLGNEKLFFGSGTQLSVL.

The chain recombines TRBV4-1 with TRBJ1-6; 10 bases are shared with TRBD1. The germline CDR1 and CDR2 sequences are MGHRA and YSYEKL. The CDR3 extends over 16 amino acids. V was pared by 4 bases and J by 6 bases, with 6 bases of the junction left unmatched. The CDR3 protein is CASSRERTGGNSPLHF. The CDR3 DNA sequence: TGCGCCAGCAGCCGAGAACGGACAGGGGGTAATTCACCCCTCCACTTT.